The 23 T cell receptor beta chains in this list originate from one sample, sequenced in a study of T-cell reconstitution after alpha-beta-depleted transplantation in children. Unique molecular identifiers were incorporated when the TCRbeta library was constructed. TCRdb fed the PCR reads into MiXCR, producing one record per CDR3 protein. The table shows roughly 500,000 distinct CDR3 sequences, with 8% to 11% occurring only once. The input for sequencing was PBMCs, taken before TCRalphabeta/CD19-depleted stem cell transplant. Receptor source: a child younger than 10 with inherited bone marrow failure, due to receive a stem cell transplant.

At least ten counts were recorded for this clonotype. This rearrangement joins TRBV5-6 to TRBJ2-3, with D possibly being TRBD2 (6 bases). Germline lookup yields CDR1 SGHDT and CDR2 YYEEEE. Between the trimmed V and J ends, which lost 3 bases and 0 bases, there was a span of 11 bases. The CDR3 is 15 residues long. The CDR3 DNA follows: TGTGCCAGCAGCTGGGACGGACTAAGCACAGATACGCAGTATTTT. Encoded protein: CASSWDGLSTDTQYF.

Only a few counts were recorded for this clonotype. The rearrangement uses TRBV10-1 and TRBJ2-3; 12 nucleotides agree with TRBD2. The V gene end was trimmed by 4 bases and the J gene end by 0 bases; junction bases not matched to a gene: 2. This CDR3 region has 16 residues. Germline-derived CDR1 and CDR2 are WNHNN and SYGVQD (reference sequence). The CDR3 bases are TGCGCCAGCAGTGGACTAGCGGGGGTGAGCACAGATACGCAGTATTTT. Encoded protein: CASSGLAGVSTDTQYF.

This clonotype was seen more than once but under ten times. This rearrangement joins TRBV14 to TRBJ2-2; possibly TRBD2 for D (6 bases). Between the trimmed V and J ends, which lost 3 bases and 5 bases, there was a span of 13 bases. Germline assignment: CDR1 SGHDN and CDR2 FVKESK. The CDR3 is 15 residues long. CDR3: CASSQLTGRTGELFF. The CDR3 region has the DNA TGTGCCAGCAGCCAGCTTACCGGGAGAACCGGGGAGCTGTTTTTT.

This clonotype was found many times. The chain recombines TRBV6-1 with TRBJ2-7; D gene uncertain. This CDR3 is built from 14 residues. Germline loops: CDR1 MNHNS, CDR2 SASEGT. Trimming left V 0 bases short and J 1 base short, with 7 bases between. The CDR3 region is CASSEAGGSYEQYF. The CDR3 coding sequence is TGTGCCAGCAGTGAAGCGGGCGGATCCTACGAGCAGTACTTC.

This clonotype showed up just a few times. This sequence joins TRBV28 and TRBJ2-2; D may correspond to TRBD1 or TRBD2 (5 bases each). CDR1 MDHEN and CDR2 SYDVKM come from the germline V gene. V was pared by 5 bases and J by 1 base, with 20 bases between. CDR3 length: 18 amino acids. The CDR3 is CASSTRFRGRMNTGELFF. CDR3 nucleotides: TGTGCCAGCAGTACTCGATTCCGGGGACGGATGAACACCGGGGAGCTGTTTTTT.

The chain uses TRBV28 and TRBJ2-1; possibly TRBD2 for D (6 bases). The CDR3 is made up of 11 amino acids. V was cut by 4 bases and J by 15 bases, with 13 bases left in between. In germline, CDR1 is MDHEN, CDR2 SYDVKM. The CDR3 DNA reads as TGTGCCAGCAGTTCACTAGCACTCAGGTTCTTC. It codes for CASSSLALRFF.

There are a few counts of this clonotype. Here the CDR3 DNA reads TGTGCCAGCAGCTACAGGGGAGGCGAGACCCAGTACTTC. Translation gives CASSYRGGETQYF. This chain connects TRBV7-2 to TRBJ2-5; D perhaps matches TRBD1 (7 bases). The germline V gene encodes CDR1 SGHTA and CDR2 FQGNSA. V dropped 4 bases and J dropped 5 bases, with 11 bases sitting between them. The CDR3 length is 13 residues.

At least ten counts were recorded for this clonotype. J is TRBJ2-1 and V is TRBV9; D is possibly TRBD1 (8 bases). CDR3 length: 14 residues. CDR1 and CDR2 (germline): SGDLS, YYNGEE. The V and J ends lost 4 bases and 6 bases respectively, with 14 bases between them. CDR3 amino acids: CASSLGGTGNEQFF. CDR3 nucleotides: TGTGCCAGCAGCCTCGGGGGGACAGGCAATGAGCAGTTCTTC.

The sample holds a few counts of this clonotype. The V and J genes are TRBV6-5 and TRBJ1-6, with 8 bases matching TRBD1. V trimming: 2 bases; J trimming: 6 bases; junction bases outside the gene matches: 3. CDR1 is MNHEY, CDR2 SVGAGI, per germline. The CDR3 covers 15 residues. The chain's CDR3 is CASSYRTGFNSPLHF. The CDR3 DNA is TGTGCCAGCAGTTACCGGACAGGGTTTAATTCACCCCTCCACTTT.

At least ten counts were recorded for this clonotype. The rearrangement uses TRBV27 and TRBJ2-6; D call uncertain. Trimming shortened V by 6 bases and J by 0 bases, and 3 bases separated the two germline ends. The length of the CDR3 is 13 residues. CDR1 and CDR2 (germline): MNHEY, SMNVEV (reference sequence). As DNA, the CDR3 is TGTGCCAGCAGGGGCTCTGGGGCCAACGTCCTGACTTTC. Translating it yields CASRGSGANVLTF.

This clonotype came up many times. CDR3 nucleotide sequence: TGCGCCAGCAGCTTGGCGGCAGGTGAATCGGGAGCCTATGGCTACACCTTC. Translation: CASSLAAGESGAYGYTF. This chain links TRBV5-1 with TRBJ1-2; D is undetermined. The CDR3 extends over 17 amino acids. Germline V gene data show CDR1 as SGHRS and CDR2 as YFSETQ. V lost 0 bases to trimming and J lost 4 bases, with 19 bases between them.

The chain joins TRBV19 to TRBJ2-1, with no clear D. Germline V gives CDR1 LNHDA, CDR2 SQIVND (reference sequence). The CDR3 has 13 amino acids. V dropped 6 bases and J dropped 3 bases, with 9 bases sitting between them. This CDR3 is CASSPHSYNEQFF. In nucleotides, the CDR3 is TGTGCCAGTAGCCCTCACAGCTACAATGAGCAGTTCTTC.

This clonotype was counted at least ten times. The rearrangement joins TRBV12-3 or TRBV12-4 to TRBJ1-1; no reliable D call. The CDR3 sequence is 14 residues long. V lost 7 bases, J lost 1 base, and 13 bases lay in between. This chain's CDR3 is CASTDGSENTEAFF. CDR3 bases: TGTGCCAGCACCGATGGGTCGGAGAACACTGAAGCTTTCTTT.

This clonotype was observed a handful of times. The chain uses TRBV6-1 and TRBJ2-1; the match to TRBD2 covers 10 bases. Unmatched junction bases numbered 7, after V lost 4 bases and J lost 7 bases. The germline V gene encodes CDR1 MNHNS and CDR2 SASEGT. The CDR3 is made up of 15 amino acids. The DNA of the CDR3 is TGTGCCAGCAGTGCCCTAGCGGGAGTTCGTAATGAGCAGTTCTTC. Amino acid sequence: CASSALAGVRNEQFF.

This clonotype was seen at least ten times. This chain links TRBV12-3 or TRBV12-4 with TRBJ2-1, with a possible D match to TRBD2 (5 bases). Between the trimmed V and J ends, which lost 7 bases and 1 base, there was a span of 14 bases. The length of the CDR3 is 15 residues. CDR3 sequence: CASMMASWSYNEQFF. As DNA, the CDR3 is TGTGCCAGCATGATGGCTAGCTGGTCCTACAATGAGCAGTTCTTC.

J is TRBJ1-4 and V is TRBV19; the D is unclear. V lost 7 bases to trimming and J lost 7 bases, with 13 bases between them. This CDR3 is 13 amino acids long. Germline CDR1 is LNHDA and CDR2 is SQIVND (reference sequence). CDR3 nucleotides: TGTGCCAGTAAGAACTCGGGAGTTGAAAAACTGTTTTTT. Protein sequence: CASKNSGVEKLFF.

A remark on this clonotype: A read error may be the cause here, since a much bigger clone is one base away. The chain recombines TRBV5-1 with TRBJ2-2; TRBD1 agrees at 7 bases. Unmatched junction bases numbered 12, after V lost 0 bases and J lost 4 bases. Germline V CDR1 and CDR2: SGHRS, YFSETQ. This CDR3 region has 18 residues. The CDR3 region has the DNA TGCGCCAGCAGCTTGGAACAGGGGACACCCCTGAGCACCGGGGAGCTGTTTTTT. Encoded protein: CASSLEQGTPLSTGELFF.

V is TRBV12-3 or TRBV12-4 and J is TRBJ1-5, with D unclear. The CDR3 is 12 amino acids. The V and J ends lost 6 bases and 3 bases respectively, with 6 bases between them. DNA of the CDR3: TGTGCCAGCAGCCGACCCAATCAGCCCCAGCATTTT. It encodes CASSRPNQPQHF.

This clonotype was recorded many times. This chain uses TRBV20-1 with TRBJ2-7; D ambiguous. The CDR3 runs 13 residues. Trimming left V 0 bases short and J 2 bases short, with 8 bases between. CDR1 and CDR2 (germline): DFQATT, SNEGSKA (reference sequence). CDR3 sequence: CSAREILPYEQYF. Written as DNA, the CDR3 is TGCAGTGCTAGAGAAATCCTCCCCTACGAGCAGTACTTC.

This clonotype occurred many times. The chain combines TRBV7-2 with TRBJ2-7; D remains unclear. V was cut by 5 bases and J by 6 bases, with 14 bases left in between. CDR1 is SGHTA, CDR2 FQGNSA, per germline. This CDR3 has 13 residues. CDR3 coding DNA: TGTGCCAGCAGCCTGACCCCAGGAGCCGAGCAGTACTTC. Translation gives CASSLTPGAEQYF.

This clonotype was counted ten times or more. The J gene is TRBJ1-1, the V gene TRBV29-1; D not certain. Per the germline V gene, CDR1 is SQVTM and CDR2 is ANQGSEA. This CDR3 comprises 12 residues. The V gene lost 1 base and the J gene lost 8 bases, with 11 bases spanning the gap. CDR3 region: CSVEGSSPEAFF. DNA for the CDR3: TGCAGCGTTGAAGGGTCCAGCCCCGAAGCTTTCTTT.

This chain joins TRBV11-2 and TRBJ2-7; no definite D call. The V gene's germline CDR1 is SGHAT and CDR2 FQNNGV. The CDR3 extends over 13 amino acids. V gave up 6 bases and J gave up 6 bases, with 15 bases separating them. CDR3: CASSNAQLGEQYF. The CDR3 region has the DNA TGTGCCAGCAGTAACGCTCAATTGGGCGAGCAGTACTTC.

On this clonotype: Possible read error: a much larger clone is one base away. The J gene is TRBJ2-1, the V gene TRBV4-3; 7 positions agree with TRBD1. Germline V CDR1 and CDR2: LGHNA, YSLEER. This CDR3 region has 17 residues. V dropped 0 bases and J dropped 11; count of bases not matched to a gene: 16. The CDR3 protein is CASSQDAEGARIDKQFF. The DNA for the CDR3 is TGCGCCAGCAGCCAAGACGCAGAGGGGGCGCGGATTGATAAGCAGTTCTTC.